One sample yielded the 4 T cell receptor beta chains listed below, sequenced in a study of patients with pleural tuberculosis. TCRdb reprocessed the reads with MiXCR, giving one entry per CDR3 protein. The sample has approximately 50,000 distinct CDR3 sequences, 7.3% seen once. The receptors stem from a human donor with pleural tuberculosis.

This clonotype has a handful of counts. The chain employs TRBV10-3 and TRBJ2-7; maybe TRBD1 (5 bases). CDR3 length: 13 residues. Trimming removed 10 bases from V and 1 base from J, with 14 bases in between. Germline CDR1 and CDR2: ENHRY and SYGVKD. Written as DNA, the CDR3 is TGTGCCACAGGAGAGACAGATTCCTACGAGCAGTACTTC. It translates to CATGETDSYEQYF.

This clonotype was counted a few times. This chain links TRBV5-1 with TRBJ2-3; no reliable D call. V was pared by 0 bases and J by 0 bases, with 8 bases between. The germline CDR1 and CDR2 sequences are SGHRS and YFSETQ. The CDR3 loop spans 15 amino acids. The CDR3 nucleotides read TGCGCCAGCAGCTTGGGGGGTGAAAGCACAGATACGCAGTATTTT. Translated, it gives CASSLGGESTDTQYF.

This clonotype was recorded many times. This rearrangement joins TRBV7-1 to TRBJ1-1; a weak D match, TRBD1 (5 bases). TRBV7-1 is classed as an ORF, of uncertain function. Deletions cut 2 bases from V and 0 bases from J, with 13 bases between. The CDR3 runs to 16 residues. CDR3 DNA: TGTGCCAGCAGCTCACAGGGAGTATTCATGAACACTGAAGCTTTCTTT. Amino acid sequence: CASSSQGVFMNTEAFF.

This clonotype has ten or more counts. V gene TRBV15 combines with J gene TRBJ1-6, with 10 bases identical to TRBD1. The length of the CDR3 is 17 residues. The V gene's germline CDR1 is LNHNV and CDR2 YYDKDF (reference sequence). The V and J ends lost 3 bases and 10 bases, in that order; junction bases with no gene match: 12. The CDR3 loop reads CATSSAYSGTGESPLHF. In DNA, the CDR3 is TGTGCCACCAGCAGTGCTTATTCCGGGACAGGGGAATCACCCCTCCACTTT.